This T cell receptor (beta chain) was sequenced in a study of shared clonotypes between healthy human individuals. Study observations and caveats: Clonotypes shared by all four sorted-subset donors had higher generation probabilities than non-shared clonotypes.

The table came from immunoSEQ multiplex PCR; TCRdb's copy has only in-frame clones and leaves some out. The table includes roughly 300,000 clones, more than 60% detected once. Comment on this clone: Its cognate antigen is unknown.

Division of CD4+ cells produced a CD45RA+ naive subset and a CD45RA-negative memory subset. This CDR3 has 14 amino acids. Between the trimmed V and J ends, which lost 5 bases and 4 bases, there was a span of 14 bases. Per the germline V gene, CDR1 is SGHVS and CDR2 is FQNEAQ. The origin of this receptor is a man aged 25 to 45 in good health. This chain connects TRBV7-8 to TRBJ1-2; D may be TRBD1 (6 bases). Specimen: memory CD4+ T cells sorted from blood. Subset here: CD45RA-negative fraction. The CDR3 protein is CASSPRRGSYGYTF. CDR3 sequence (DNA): TGTGCCAGCAGCCCTCGGAGGGGGAGCTATGGCTACACCTTC.